The clone carrying this T cell receptor beta chain occurred once. Its cognate antigen is unknown. This sample is drawn from a study of vaccination effects on CD4 cells after COVID-19. Data came from immunoSEQ multiplex PCR; TCRdb stores just in-frame clones and leaves some out. The sample includes tens of thousands of clones, about 80% of them seen just once. The culture ran for roughly 10 days before CD4+ T cells were isolated. Cultures received IL-2 medium that replaced half the medium on days 3 and 7. The CDR3 length is 13 residues. Germline V gene data show CDR1 as MDHEN and CDR2 as SYDVKM. Trimming at V came to 10 bases and at J to 8 bases, leaving 13 bases not matched to a gene. The study's findings and limits: Long after vaccination, the clones induced by infection and by vaccine shrank markedly in size. Few convalescent patients were studied, and early post-infection samples were lacking.

V is TRBV28 and J is TRBJ1-2; 7 bases agree with TRBD1. The starting material was CD4+ T cells from PBMCs cultured without peptide, obtained before COVID-19 vaccination. The TCR comes from a human donor who had a prior SARS-CoV-2 infection. Here the CDR3 reads CATRNPGGGGYTF. The CDR3 region has the DNA TGTGCCACCAGAAACCCAGGGGGGGGAGGCTACACCTTC.